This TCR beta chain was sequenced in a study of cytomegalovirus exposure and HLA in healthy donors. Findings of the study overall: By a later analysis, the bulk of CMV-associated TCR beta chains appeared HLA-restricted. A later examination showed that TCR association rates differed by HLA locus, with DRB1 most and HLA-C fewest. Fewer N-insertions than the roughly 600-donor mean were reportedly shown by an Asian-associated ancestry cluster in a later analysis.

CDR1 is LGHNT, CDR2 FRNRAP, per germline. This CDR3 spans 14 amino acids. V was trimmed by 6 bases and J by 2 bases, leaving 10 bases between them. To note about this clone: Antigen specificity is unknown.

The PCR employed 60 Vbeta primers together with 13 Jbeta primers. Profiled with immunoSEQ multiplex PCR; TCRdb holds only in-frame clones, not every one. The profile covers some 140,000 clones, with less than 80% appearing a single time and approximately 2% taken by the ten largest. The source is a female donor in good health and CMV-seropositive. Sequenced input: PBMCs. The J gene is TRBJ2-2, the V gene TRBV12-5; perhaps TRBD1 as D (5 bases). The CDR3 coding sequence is TGTGCTAGTGGCCCGGACACAAACACCGGGGAGCTGTTTTTT. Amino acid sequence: CASGPDTNTGELFF.